This TCR beta chain comes out of a study of siplizumab effects on memory and regulatory T cells (dated by TCRdb to the late 2010s). In the study overall: The study looked at the effect of siplizumab, an anti-CD2 antibody, on alloreactive T-cell subsets in allogeneic mixed lymphocyte reactions made from human PBMCs.

Results and caveats for the whole study, not just this receptor: Roughly 80-97% of proliferating CD4+ or CD8+ clones could not be assigned a naive or memory phenotype. Whether proliferating Tregs from siplizumab cultures actually had suppressive function was not functionally confirmed. Sequences below about 10^-5 frequency were poorly captured, so only a minor fraction of alloreactive clones could be mapped to unstimulated subsets. In reactions with siplizumab, an average of roughly 69% of mappable alloreactive CD4+ clones were Treg-derived, compared with 25% to 30% in control reactions. Greater diversity appeared to be present in unstimulated naive T cells than in memory T cells, and a substantial contribution to the alloresponse seemed to be made by naive cells. The cumulative frequency of alloreactive sequences traceable to unstimulated CD4+ memory T cells was significantly reduced by siplizumab.

Sorted unstimulated T cells and proliferating T cells recovered from mixed lymphocyte reactions underwent TCRbeta CDR3 sequencing. Fresh whole blood from nine to eleven HLA-typed healthy donors served as the source for isolating PBMCs. Unstimulated CD4+ regulatory T cells were FACS-sorted to map the origin of alloreactive clones. As to this clone: Its antigen target is currently unknown. Base qualities are not at hand, and no much larger clone is one base apart.

The germline V gene sets CDR1 to SGHDT and CDR2 to YYEEEE. The CDR3 contains 12 residues, cysteine and phenylalanine counted. Of all the DNA, just the CDR3 is kept, 36 bases in frame from base 1. V drops 3 bases and J drops 4 bases, leaving 8 bases in between. Preparation of the library involved the immunoSEQ multiplex PCR assay. Around 10^5 TCR templates per sample were assayed by the deep sequencing platform. Genomic DNA extracted from sorted T cells was used for TCRbeta CDR3 sequencing. On the authors' methods: The R programming language was used for the clonal analysis of the TCRbeta CDR3 data. Comparing unstimulated samples against CFSE-low samples taken after the reaction was how alloreactive CD4+ and CD8+ clones were defined. Alloreactive CD4+ clones were assigned to regulatory or non-regulatory origin by matching sequences to sorted unstimulated Treg and non-Treg repertoires. This is the immuneACCESS table as TCRdb keeps it, with only in-frame sequences that have V and J called. A part of the clones is gone; compared with another copy, unresolved V genes explain less than half, and the rest is unexplained. V, J and clone size derive from that table, while D and trimming were established from the DNA sequence. A total of 85,000 to 130,000 clones appear in this sample, 93% of them only once. Approximately 0.58% of the sample comes from the top ten.

This clonotype originated in a human donor in good health. The chain couples TRBV5-6 to TRBJ2-7, with a tentative D call of TRBD1 or TRBD2, each matching 6 bases. Input material: Tregs sorted from blood. The CDR3 protein sequence reads: CASSWGAYEQYF. At the DNA level, the sequence is TGTGCCAGCAGCTGGGGGGCGTACGAGCAGTACTTC.